Each of the 29 T cell receptor beta chains below was sequenced from the same sample in a study of CD8 T cells in ankylosing spondylitis (dated by TCRdb to about 2017). To prepare the library, 5' RACE was applied. TCRdb shows the sequencer as Illumina HiSeq 2500. In TCRdb, the public reads were trimmed at Q25 with fastp and aligned with MiXCR, with productive beta chains retained. Each CDR3 protein gets just one entry, which takes the most common genes and DNA from the rows behind it. Recorded for this sample are 45,000 or so distinct CDR3 sequences; 11% of them occurred a single time. In total, the top ten clones hold 1.1% to 1.5% of the sample. Sequencing input: blood, either unsorted or a sorted T cell fraction (not recorded which). The receptors come from a male donor with ankylosing spondylitis or in good health (not recorded which).

This chain joins TRBV13 and TRBJ2-4; 12 bases are shared with TRBD2. This CDR3 spans 16 amino acids. Germline V gene data show CDR1 as PRHDT and CDR2 as FYEKMQ (reference sequence). V lost 8 bases and J lost 3; bases outside the gene matches: 8. The DNA for the CDR3 is TGTGCCAGCGGACTAGCGGGGTTTGATGGCAAAAACATTCAGTACTTC. Its protein is CASGLAGFDGKNIQYF.

In this sample, this clonotype turned up many times. V usage is TRBV10-3 and J usage is TRBJ1-2; the D gene is possibly TRBD1 (6 bases). Trimming cost V 7 bases and J 3 bases, with 12 bases left between them. Germline CDR1 ENHRY, CDR2 SYGVKD. CDR3 length: 13 residues. The CDR3 bases are TGTGCCATCAAGGAGGGGGTGGACTATGGCTACACCTTC. Translated: CAIKEGVDYGYTF.

This clonotype was recorded many times. The J gene is TRBJ1-6, the V gene TRBV20-1, with 8 bases identical to TRBD1. In germline, CDR1 is DFQATT, CDR2 SNEGSKA (reference sequence). The CDR3 contains 17 residues. With 0 bases clipped from V and 8 bases from J, the junction kept 12 bases outside the gene matches. CDR3 sequence reads: CSARDRGTGLYDSPLHF. The CDR3 DNA reads TGCAGTGCTAGAGATCGGGGGACAGGTTTATACGATTCACCCCTCCACTTT.

V is TRBV15 and J is TRBJ2-3, with 13 bases aligning to TRBD2. CDR3 size: 18 residues. V dropped 1 base and J dropped 5; count of bases not matched to a gene: 9. The V gene's germline CDR1 is LNHNV and CDR2 YYDKDF (reference sequence). The CDR3 sequence: CATSRGRTSGGAGDTQYF. For the CDR3, the DNA is TGTGCCACCAGCAGAGGAAGAACTAGCGGGGGGGCTGGAGATACGCAGTATTTT. Combining the CDR3 with reference TRBV15 and TRBJ2-3 gives the whole variable domain DAMVIQNPRYQVTQFGKPVTLSCSQTLNHNVMYWYQQKSSQAPKLLFHYYDKDFNNEADTPDNFQSRRPNTSFCFLDIRSPGLGDTAMYLCATSRGRTSGGAGDTQYFGPGTRLTVL.

This clonotype showed up many times. The rearrangement uses TRBV5-6 and TRBJ1-2; a weak D match, TRBD1 (6 bases). Looked up from germline, CDR1 is SGHDT and CDR2 is YYEEEE. V was pared by 7 bases and J by 3 bases, with 22 bases between. The CDR3 length is 16 residues. The CDR3 DNA follows: TGTGCCAGCGGACTGTTGGGGGCGGGGTTCGACTATGGCTACACCTTC. Residues: CASGLLGAGFDYGYTF.

This clonotype was seen at least ten times. The chain joins TRBV20-1 to TRBJ2-4; TRBD1 matches at 8 bases. The CDR3 sequence is 17 residues long. In germline, CDR1 is DFQATT, CDR2 SNEGSKA (reference sequence). V dropped 3 bases and J dropped 3; count of bases not matched to a gene: 13. CDR3 in DNA: TGCAGTGCTAGGCCTAACAGACAGGGGATGGGCAAAAACATTCAGTACTTC. This sequence encodes CSARPNRQGMGKNIQYF.

This clonotype was observed a few times. The chain recombines TRBV7-2 with TRBJ1-5, with no clear D. Germline CDR1 and CDR2: SGHTA and FQGNSA. The CDR3 loop spans 14 amino acids. The V end lost 5 bases, the J end lost 4 bases, and 12 bases lay between the germline ends. DNA for the CDR3: TGTGCCAGCAGCCCTGACACACTAAATCAGCCCCAGCATTTT. Translating gives CASSPDTLNQPQHF. The entire variable domain, with the rest obtained from reference TRBV7-2 and TRBJ1-5, is as follows: GAGVSQSPSNKVTEKGKDVELRCDPISGHTALYWYRQSLGQGLEFLIYFQGNSAPDKSGLPSDRFSAERTGGSVSTLTIQRTQQEDSAVYLCASSPDTLNQPQHFGDGTRLSIL.

In this sample, this clonotype turned up many times. The chain recombines TRBV12-3 or TRBV12-4 with TRBJ2-3, with TRBD2 as a possible D gene (5 bases). V lost 6 bases and J 1 base, leaving 8 bases between the germline ends. The CDR3 is made up of 13 amino acids. The CDR3 here is CASRPRGTDTQYF. The CDR3 DNA follows: TGTGCCAGCAGACCGAGGGGCACAGATACGCAGTATTTT.

At least ten counts were recorded for this clonotype. CDR3: CASSQDNSPLHF. In nucleotides, the CDR3 is TGTGCCAGCAGCCAGGATAATTCACCCCTCCACTTT. The genes are TRBV25-1 and TRBJ1-6; no clear D gene. V dropped 6 bases and J dropped 5 bases, with 5 bases sitting between them. The CDR3 runs 12 residues. Looked up from germline, CDR1 is MGHDK and CDR2 is SYGVNS. The entire variable domain, with the rest obtained from reference TRBV25-1 and TRBJ1-6, is as follows: EADIYQTPRYLVIGTGKKITLECSQTMGHDKMYWYQQDPGMELHLIHYSYGVNSTEKGDLSSESTVSRIRTEHFPLTLESARPSHTSQYLCASSQDNSPLHFGNGTRLTVT.

This clonotype was counted many times. The chain links TRBV20-1 to TRBJ1-2, with D possibly matching TRBD1 (6 bases). This CDR3 has 13 amino acids. CDR1 is DFQATT and CDR2 is SNEGSKA in the germline V gene (reference sequence). The V gene lost 5 bases and the J gene lost 8 bases, with 18 bases spanning the gap. CDR3: CSAPMTGLIGYTF. CDR3 nucleotide sequence: TGCAGTGCTCCCATGACAGGCTTGATCGGCTACACCTTC.

This clonotype was detected many times. This rearrangement joins TRBV28 to TRBJ2-1; no definite D call. Trimming left V 5 bases short and J 0 bases short, with 11 bases between. Germline V CDR1 and CDR2: MDHEN, SYDVKM. The CDR3 is made up of 15 amino acids. CDR3 sequence reads: CASSELQRSYNEQFF. The CDR3 DNA sequence: TGTGCCAGCAGTGAGCTCCAACGCTCCTACAATGAGCAGTTCTTC.

A few counts support this clonotype. This chain connects TRBV14 to TRBJ2-7; 7 bases agree with TRBD2. Losses at the gene ends were 2 bases for V and 3 bases for J; bases not matched to a gene: 1. The germline V gene encodes CDR1 SGHDN and CDR2 FVKESK. This CDR3 contains 13 residues. DNA of the CDR3: TGTGCCAGCAGCCAAACTAGCGACTACGAGCAGTACTTC. It specifies CASSQTSDYEQYF.

This clonotype came up many times. The CDR3 protein is CSVTGQGNYGYTF. The CDR3 DNA reads TGCAGCGTAACGGGACAGGGAAACTATGGCTACACCTTC. The chain uses TRBV29-1 and TRBJ1-2; 9 nucleotides line up with TRBD1. V shed 6 bases and J 2 bases; nucleotides not matched to a gene: 4. CDR1 is SQVTM, CDR2 ANQGSEA, per germline. The CDR3 consists of 13 residues.

This clonotype showed up many times. The chain links TRBV20-1 to TRBJ1-1; D gene uncertain. Germline V lookup: CDR1 DFQATT, CDR2 SNEGSKA (reference sequence). The CDR3 is made up of 13 amino acids. The V end was cut by 4 bases, the J end by 0 bases, with 9 bases between. The CDR3 DNA sequence: TGCAGTGCTATCCGGAACATGAACACTGAAGCTTTCTTT. Translation: CSAIRNMNTEAFF.

This clonotype was found many times. The chain joins TRBV6-2 or TRBV6-3 to TRBJ1-1, with D perhaps matching TRBD1 (5 bases). Germline V gives CDR1 MNHEY, CDR2 SVGEGT. V was trimmed by 1 base and J by 0 bases, leaving 9 bases between them. The CDR3 totals 15 residues. CDR3 loop: CASSYFGGLNTEAFF. CDR3 nucleotide sequence: TGTGCCAGCAGTTACTTTGGGGGATTGAACACTGAAGCTTTCTTT.

In its sample, this clonotype was seen many times. The rearrangement uses TRBV6-6 and TRBJ1-1; 9 bases are shared with TRBD1. Germline CDR1 reads MNHNY; CDR2 reads SVGAGI (reference sequence). Trimming at V came to 5 bases and at J to 1 base, leaving 5 bases not matched to a gene. This CDR3 contains 15 residues. The CDR3: CASSRTQGANTEAFF. The CDR3 region has the DNA TGTGCCAGCAGTAGGACACAGGGGGCGAACACTGAAGCTTTCTTT.

The chain has TRBV5-1 and TRBJ2-3; possibly TRBD2 for D (7 bases). The CDR3 runs to 14 residues. Trimming removed 6 bases at V and 7 bases at J, with 18 bases between. Germline V gene lookup returns CDR1 SGHRS and CDR2 YFSETQ. CDR3 sequence (DNA): TGCGCCAGCACTATATTCAGCGGGACAAATACGCAGTATTTT. It specifies CASTIFSGTNTQYF.

This chain links TRBV7-2 with TRBJ2-5, with TRBD2 matching 9 bases. Germline loops: CDR1 SGHTA, CDR2 FQGNSA. The CDR3 runs to 15 residues. V trimming: 3 bases; J trimming: 1 base; junction bases outside the gene matches: 3. Written as DNA, the CDR3 is TGTGCCAGCAGCTTTCCAGCGGGGGGCCAAGAGACCCAGTACTTC. Translating gives CASSFPAGGQETQYF.

The chain couples TRBV18 to TRBJ2-4; 7 nucleotides line up with TRBD1. J gave up 9 bases and V 2 bases, and 7 bases lay outside the gene matches. Germline loops: CDR1 KGHSH, CDR2 LQKENI. This CDR3 region has 14 residues. CDR3 in amino acids: CASSPFRQGSIQYF. In DNA, the CDR3 is TGTGCCAGCTCACCATTTCGACAGGGTAGCATTCAGTACTTC.

The sample holds a few counts of this clonotype. V is TRBV30 and J is TRBJ1-2; 9 bases line up with TRBD1. Trimming cost V 3 bases and J 2 bases; bases outside gene matches: 13. The CDR3 spans 17 residues. CDR1 GTSNPN and CDR2 SVGIG come from the germline V gene (reference sequence). CDR3 amino acids: CAWREGTGSVTNYGYTF. CDR3 bases: TGTGCCTGGAGGGAAGGGACAGGGTCTGTTACCAACTATGGCTACACCTTC.

As regards this clonotype: At one boundary the junction diverges from the germline segment, which might be a read error. V gene TRBV11-2 combines with J gene TRBJ2-3; D uncertain. The CDR3 runs to 15 residues. Germline CDR1 and CDR2: SGHAT and FQNNGV. CDR3 in amino acids: CASILGPGEADTQYF. CDR3 bases: TGTGCCAGCATCTTAGGGCCCGGAGAAGCAGATACGCAGTATTTT.

This rearrangement joins TRBV6-5 to TRBJ1-2, with D possibly TRBD1 on 6 matching bases. The length of the CDR3 is 15 residues. Germline-derived CDR1 and CDR2 are MNHEY and SVGAGI. V dropped 4 bases and J dropped 4 bases, with 16 bases sitting between them. The CDR3 region has the DNA TGTGCCAGCAGTTGGACTCCGGACAGCCTCTATGGCTACACCTTC. Protein sequence: CASSWTPDSLYGYTF.

This clonotype was observed many times. The gene calls are TRBV20-1 and TRBJ2-3; D is perhaps TRBD1 (5 bases). The ends were cut back, 6 bases at V and 2 bases at J, with 15 bases in the middle. Per the germline V gene, CDR1 is DFQATT and CDR2 is SNEGSKA (reference sequence). CDR3 size: 14 residues. The CDR3 reads CSASRVGPTDTQYF. The DNA for the CDR3 is TGCAGTGCCTCCAGGGTGGGGCCCACAGATACGCAGTATTTT.

Many counts were recorded for this clonotype. V and J are TRBV4-2 and TRBJ2-7; TRBD2 aligns across 12 bases. The V gene end was trimmed by 0 bases and the J gene end by 8 bases; junction bases not matched to a gene: 5. Germline lookup yields CDR1 LGHNA and CDR2 YNFKEQ. This CDR3 contains 15 residues. DNA of the CDR3: TGTGCCAGCAGCCAAGAGGGACTAGCGGGTTTAAAGCAGTACTTC. The encoded protein is CASSQEGLAGLKQYF.

The V gene is TRBV7-2, the J gene TRBJ2-1; 9 nucleotides match TRBD2. With V trimmed by 3 bases and J by 7 bases, 13 bases remained unmatched. Germline lookup yields CDR1 SGHTA and CDR2 FQGNSA. The CDR3 is 17 residues long. The CDR3 region is CASSFGLRGGAWNEQFF. In DNA, the CDR3 is TGTGCCAGCAGCTTCGGTCTTCGCGGGGGGGCCTGGAATGAGCAGTTCTTC.

This clonotype has more than one count but fewer than ten. CDR3 protein: CSVGRFPNTEAFF. The CDR3 region has the DNA TGCAGCGTTGGAAGGTTTCCAAACACTGAAGCTTTCTTT. The chain uses TRBV29-1 and TRBJ1-1; no firm D call. CDR3 length: 13 residues. The germline V gene has CDR1 SQVTM and CDR2 ANQGSEA. The ends were cut back, 4 bases at V and 2 bases at J, with 11 bases in the middle.

This clonotype was seen many times. This chain connects TRBV5-1 to TRBJ2-7; 10 bases fit TRBD1. This CDR3 region has 16 residues. CDR1 is SGHRS and CDR2 is YFSETQ in the germline V gene. The V and J ends lost 2 bases and 1 base, in that order; junction bases with no gene match: 6. The CDR3 region is CASSFLGTGVSYEQYF. The CDR3 nucleotides are TGCGCCAGCAGCTTCCTGGGGACAGGGGTATCCTACGAGCAGTACTTC.

This clonotype has ten or more counts. This chain uses TRBV5-6 with TRBJ2-1, with D possibly TRBD2 on 5 matching bases. With 4 bases removed from V and 8 bases from J, the gap between germline ends came to 10 bases. This CDR3 region has 12 residues. Germline-derived CDR1 and CDR2 are SGHDT and YYEEEE. The CDR3, as DNA: TGTGCCAGCAGCCTCGGAGGAGATGAGCAGTTCTTC. Translation: CASSLGGDEQFF.

At least ten counts were recorded for this clonotype. The chain combines TRBV20-1 with TRBJ2-7; either TRBD1 or TRBD2 may supply D (5 bases each). Trimming pared 4 bases from V and 0 bases from J, leaving 19 bases between. CDR3 length equals 16 residues. CDR1 is DFQATT and CDR2 is SNEGSKA in the germline V gene (reference sequence). DNA for the CDR3: TGCAGTGCTACACCTGGGGGTGCCAGGAGCTCCTACGAGCAGTACTTC. This sequence encodes CSATPGGARSSYEQYF.